The source of this T cell receptor beta chain is a study of blood T cell repertoires in COVID-19. Study background: The study drew acute and convalescent COVID-19 samples from the United States, Italy and Spain. The cDNA or gDNA used as material had been derived from T cells, B-cell-depleted T cells, or PBMCs.

With 2 bases clipped from V and 1 base from J, the junction kept 2 bases outside the gene matches. The CDR3 is made up of 14 amino acids. CDR1 and CDR2 (germline): SGHKS, YYEKEE (reference sequence). The authors' processing: Nucleated cell counts were estimated from reference gene primer amplification. TCRdb's copy holds only in-frame clones and misses some; the assay was immunoSEQ multiplex PCR. V and J calls and clone size are copied from that table; D and trimming were computed from the DNA. The sample lists over 250,000 clones; 80% to 90% were seen once. This receptor was taken from a woman in her sixties or seventies with acute or convalescent COVID-19. The chain combines TRBV5-5 with TRBJ1-1, with 7 nucleotides matching TRBD1. Input material: peripheral blood. The CDR3 nucleotides are TGTGCCAGCAGCTTCCAGGGGGGGAACACTGAAGCTTTCTTT. It is translated as CASSFQGGNTEAFF.